A selection of T cell receptor beta chains follows, all from one sample in a study of blood T cell repertoires in COVID-19. Only in-frame clones appear in the TCRdb table, and some are missing; sequencing was by immunoSEQ multiplex PCR. Here the sample spans about 110,000 clones, 69% being singletons. The sample consisted of peripheral blood. The origin of the receptors is a man older than 75 with acute or convalescent COVID-19. CDR3s include the opening cysteine and the closing phenylalanine or tryptophan. The D gene is left open where the match is weak. Where a row states a size, it is once, few, many or the class of an expanded clone; other rows omit it.

j_call | cdr3_length | clone_size | v_call | d_call | cdr3_aa | cdr3_nt
TRBJ1-1 | 13 | NA | TRBV19 | NA | CASSNDRNTEAFF | TGTGCCAGTAGTAATGACAGGAACACTGAAGCTTTCTTT
TRBJ2-5 | 14 | NA | TRBV5-6 | NA | CASGGAPRGETQYF | TGTGCCAGCGGGGGGGCCCCGAGGGGAGAGACCCAGTACTTC
TRBJ2-2 | 11 | NA | TRBV6-5 | NA | CASREFGELFF | TGTGCCAGCAGGGAGTTCGGGGAGCTGTTTTTT
TRBJ2-1 | 14 | NA | TRBV4-1 | NA | CASSSNTRRNEQFF | TGCGCCAGCAGCTCGAACACGAGGCGGAATGAGCAGTTCTTC
TRBJ2-1 | 13 | NA | TRBV2 | TRBD2 | CASRTSGNNEQFF | TGTGCCAGCAGGACTAGCGGAAACAATGAGCAGTTCTTC
TRBJ2-2 | 16 | NA | TRBV5-5 | TRBD1 | CASSLRDRGNTGELFF | TGTGCCAGCAGCCTGAGGGACAGGGGGAACACCGGGGAGCTGTTTTTT
TRBJ1-5 | 15 | NA | TRBV19 | NA | CASSEAANSNQPQHF | TGTGCCAGTAGTGAGGCCGCAAATAGCAATCAGCCCCAGCATTTT
TRBJ2-3 | 14 | NA | TRBV5-1 | TRBD2 | CASTGLAGADTQYF | TGCGCCAGCACGGGACTAGCGGGAGCCGATACGCAGTATTTT
TRBJ2-5 | 12 | few | TRBV2 | NA | CASNQGQETQYF | TGTGCCAGCAATCAGGGCCAAGAGACCCAGTACTTC
TRBJ1-1 | 15 | NA | TRBV27 | TRBD1 | CASSSFHRGDPEAFF | TGTGCCAGCAGTTCCTTCCACAGGGGAGATCCTGAAGCTTTCTTT
TRBJ1-2 | 13 | NA | TRBV14 | NA | CASSPDRLYGYTF | TGTGCCAGCAGCCCGGACAGACTCTATGGCTACACCTTC
TRBJ1-1 | 12 | NA | TRBV28 | NA | CASSQGLTEAFF | TGTGCCAGCAGTCAGGGGCTCACTGAAGCTTTCTTT
TRBJ2-2 | 17 | NA | TRBV27 | NA | CATKGQGRYTNTGELFF | TGTGCCACCAAGGGGCAGGGGCGCTATACGAACACCGGGGAGCTGTTTTTT
TRBJ2-7 | 18 | few | TRBV9 | NA | CASSPGRGGAKCAYEQYF | TGTGCCAGCAGCCCCGGTAGGGGGGGGGCCAAATGCGCCTACGAGCAGTACTTC
TRBJ2-1 | 14 | NA | TRBV5-6 | NA | CASSLYGNYNEQFF | TGTGCCAGCAGCTTGTACGGGAACTACAATGAGCAGTTCTTC
TRBJ2-2 | 16 | NA | TRBV28 | NA | CASIQMGRVNTGELFF | TGTGCCAGCATCCAGATGGGCAGGGTAAACACCGGGGAGCTGTTTTTT
TRBJ2-3 | 13 | few | TRBV30 | TRBD2 | CACPSGSSDTQYF | TGTGCCTGCCCTAGCGGGAGCTCAGATACGCAGTATTTT
TRBJ2-7 | 12 | NA | TRBV29-1 | NA | CSVASGVHEQYF | TGCAGCGTTGCGTCAGGGGTGCACGAGCAGTACTTC
TRBJ1-1 | 15 | NA | TRBV18 | NA | CASSPSRDMNTEAFF | TGTGCCAGCTCACCGTCGAGGGATATGAACACTGAAGCTTTCTTT
TRBJ2-1 | 10 | NA | TRBV10-3 | NA | CATRGFEQFF | TGTGCCACCCGGGGTTTCGAGCAGTTCTTC